What follows describes a single T cell receptor (beta chain). Profiled with immunoSEQ multiplex PCR; TCRdb holds only in-frame clones, not every one. The table includes about 350,000 clones, about 85% detected once. Treatment given: some 19 received Ad26.COV2.S at low or high dose, single or two shots; 5 received placebo; per-sample allocation not given. Vaccine and placebo recipients were sampled on day 63 after the first injection. The shot given was an Ad26 vector that makes Wuhan-strain SARS-CoV-2 spike. This record belongs to a study of Ad26.COV2.S vaccination and SARS-CoV-2 variants. CDR1 and CDR2 (germline): SGDLS, YYNGEE. The CDR3 sequence is 14 residues long. The V end was cut by 1 base, the J end by 4 bases, with 8 bases between.

The sample consisted of peripheral blood, taken in a trial of Ad26.COV2.S vaccine versus placebo. This sequence originates from a person between 18 and 60 years old who received the Ad26.COV2.S COVID-19 vaccine or a placebo. The V and J genes are TRBV9 and TRBJ1-4; D unresolved. The CDR3 loop is CASSVYQDNEKLFF. The CDR3 DNA sequence: TGTGCCAGCAGCGTATATCAGGATAATGAAAAACTGTTTTTT. Drawing the rest from reference TRBV9 and TRBJ1-4, the complete variable domain is DSGVTQTPKHLITATGQRVTLRCSPRSGDLSVYWYQQSLDQGLQFLIQYYNGEERAKGNILERFSAQQFPDLHSELNLSSLELGDSALYFCASSVYQDNEKLFFGSGTQLSVL.